Sequencing of this T cell receptor beta chain was carried out in a study of T cell responses to AZD1222 COVID-19 vaccine. Broader study findings: Close to half of all spike-specific TCRs reportedly target regions of the variants that are unmutated. Clonal diversity was possibly underestimated, and white British individuals and females predominated among donors.

Concerning this clone: Its antigen is unidentified.

V lost 0 bases, J lost 6 bases, and 1 base stayed unmatched. The CDR3 is made up of 13 amino acids. The V gene's germline CDR1 is GTSNPN and CDR2 SVGIG (reference sequence). Profiling relied on immunoSEQ multiplex PCR, and the TCRdb table lists in-frame clones only, not all of them. The table has roughly 200,000 clones, around 94% seen once; the top ten hold around 1.8%. The sample consisted of peripheral blood, taken 28 days after the second dose of the MenACWY control vaccine. The chain combines TRBV30 with TRBJ1-5, with 8 bases lining up with TRBD1. This clonotype was sampled from an adult who received the MenACWY meningococcal vaccine as a control. CDR3: CAWSVQGAQPQHF. DNA of the CDR3: TGTGCCTGGAGTGTGCAGGGGGCTCAGCCCCAGCATTTT.